A selection of T cell receptor beta chains follows, all from one sample in a study of blood T cell repertoires in COVID-19. Repertoires were generated with immunoSEQ multiplex PCR, while TCRdb's copy carries only in-frame clones and drops some. In the table there are 150,000 to 200,000 clones, 75% to 90% of which are singletons. Sequencing was carried out using PBMCs or T cells enriched from blood (not recorded which). These receptors all stem from a woman aged 55-70 years who had recovered from COVID-19. Each CDR3 is given with its conserved first and last residue. The D gene is left open where the match is weak. Only some rows state a clone size, as once, few, many or a class for expanded clones.

cdr3_aa cdr3_nt cdr3_length v_call clone_size d_call j_call
CATARTGSYEQYF TGTGCCACCGCTAGGACAGGATCCTACGAGCAGTACTTC 13 TRBV27 - TRBD1 TRBJ2-7
CASRRREANYGYTF TGTGCCAGCCGCAGGAGGGAAGCTAACTATGGCTACACCTTC 14 TRBV5-6 - - TRBJ1-2
CASRGQYNQPQHF TGTGCCAGCAGGGGACAGTATAATCAGCCCCAGCATTTT 13 TRBV12-3/TRBV12-4 - TRBD1 TRBJ1-5
CASTTPSDILLGYTF TGTGCCAGCACCACTCCCAGCGATATCCTCCTCGGCTACACCTTC 15 TRBV28 - - TRBJ1-2
CASSQTRDNQPQHF TGTGCCAGTAGTCAGACCAGGGACAATCAGCCCCAGCATTTT 14 TRBV19 - - TRBJ1-5
CSAGQQNTEAFF TGCAGCGCTGGACAGCAAAACACTGAAGCTTTCTTT 12 TRBV29-1 once - TRBJ1-1
CASSLGSGRGLSNSGNTIYF TGCGCCAGCAGCTTGGGTTCGGGCAGGGGGCTTTCGAACTCTGGAAACACCATATATTTT 20 TRBV5-1 few TRBD1 TRBJ1-3
CASREAGGRIGELFF TGTGCCAGCAGAGAAGCGGGGGGGCGAATCGGGGAGCTGTTTTTT 15 TRBV19 - TRBD2 TRBJ2-2
CASSLESPDEQFF TGTGCCAGCAGTTTAGAGTCGCCCGATGAGCAGTTCTTC 13 TRBV28 - - TRBJ2-1
CASWTGHQPQHF TGTGCCAGCTGGACAGGGCATCAGCCCCAGCATTTT 12 TRBV6-5 - TRBD1 TRBJ1-5
CASSEMIGGIKGTEAFF TGTGCCAGCAGTGAAATGATTGGGGGGATAAAGGGCACTGAAGCTTTCTTT 17 TRBV2 - - TRBJ1-1
CASSIPSGSTGELFF TGTGCCAGTAGTATCCCTAGCGGGAGTACCGGGGAGCTGTTTTTT 15 TRBV19 many TRBD2 TRBJ2-2
CASSFQQGSNTGELFF TGCGCCAGCAGCTTTCAGCAGGGCTCGAACACCGGGGAGCTGTTTTTT 16 TRBV5-1 few - TRBJ2-2
CASSQQGNYGYTF TGTGCCAGCAGTCAGCAGGGGAACTATGGCTACACCTTC 13 TRBV6-5 few - TRBJ1-2
CASSAGTSTDTQYF TGTGCCAGCTCAGCAGGGACTAGCACAGATACGCAGTATTTT 14 TRBV18 - - TRBJ2-3
CASTRYLAGGRADTQYF TGTGCCAGCACGCGCTATCTAGCGGGGGGGCGAGCAGATACGCAGTATTTT 17 TRBV5-4 few TRBD2 TRBJ2-3
CASSRSGGYTF TGTGCCAGTAGTCGGAGTGGGGGCTACACCTTC 11 TRBV19 - - TRBJ1-2
CSASRASGIHNEQFF TGCAGTGCTAGTAGGGCTAGCGGGATCCACAATGAGCAGTTCTTC 15 TRBV20-1 - TRBD2 TRBJ2-1
CASSLAGREQYF TGTGCCAGCAGCCTAGCGGGAAGGGAGCAGTACTTC 12 TRBV3-1/TRBV3-2 - TRBD2 TRBJ2-7
CASSLGGNDEQYF TGTGCCAGCAGCTTAGGCGGGAACGACGAGCAGTACTTC 13 TRBV11-3 - - TRBJ2-7
CAIGQMQETQYF TGTGCCATTGGACAGATGCAAGAGACCCAGTACTTC 12 TRBV10-3 - - TRBJ2-5
CSVVQNFSEAFF TGCAGCGTTGTACAGAACTTCTCTGAAGCTTTCTTT 12 TRBV29-1 - - TRBJ1-1
CASSHGGAANTEAFF TGTGCCAGCAGCCACGGGGGGGCGGCGAACACTGAAGCTTTCTTT 15 TRBV3-1/TRBV3-2 - - TRBJ1-1
CASRADRVVIYGYTF TGTGCCAGCAGGGCGGACAGGGTGGTGATTTATGGCTACACCTTC 15 TRBV6-5 once TRBD1 TRBJ1-2
CASSPNPAGGHTGELFF TGTGCCAGCAGCCCAAACCCGGCGGGAGGGCACACCGGGGAGCTGTTTTTT 17 TRBV9 - TRBD2 TRBJ2-2
CASSRGQGGTDTQYF TGTGCCAGCTCACGTGGACAGGGGGGAACAGATACGCAGTATTTT 15 TRBV18 few TRBD1 TRBJ2-3
CASSLALTGGLIDTQYF TGTGCCAGCAGCTTAGCGCTTACGGGAGGTCTTATAGATACGCAGTATTTT 17 TRBV7-9 - TRBD2 TRBJ2-3
CASSYGESTDTQYF TGCGCCAGCAGCTATGGGGAGTCCACAGATACGCAGTATTTT 14 TRBV5-1 - - TRBJ2-3
CAWTVGGSGEQYF TGTGCCTGGACCGTGGGGGGGTCTGGCGAGCAGTACTTC 13 TRBV30 - TRBD2 TRBJ2-7
CASSFQGANYGYTF TGTGCCAGCAGTTTCCAGGGGGCTAACTATGGCTACACCTTC 14 TRBV28 - TRBD1 TRBJ1-2
CASSLAVNEKLFF TGTGCCAGCAGCTTGGCGGTAAATGAAAAACTGTTTTTT 13 TRBV5-4 - - TRBJ1-4
CASSLARAPSEQFF TGTGCCAGCAGCTTAGCGCGGGCTCCGAGTGAGCAGTTCTTC 14 TRBV7-2 - - TRBJ2-1
CAWSISSGNTIYF TGTGCCTGGAGTATTAGCTCTGGAAACACCATATATTTT 13 TRBV30 - - TRBJ1-3
CASSTQGRMNTEAFF TGTGCCAGCTCGACTCAGGGCAGGATGAACACTGAAGCTTTCTTT 15 TRBV18 - - TRBJ1-1
CSASYRTDIQPQHF TGCAGTGCTAGTTATCGAACAGATATTCAGCCCCAGCATTTT 14 TRBV20-1 - - TRBJ1-5
CAIGFTDSPDEKLFF TGTGCCATCGGTTTTACGGACAGCCCAGATGAAAAACTGTTTTTT 15 TRBV10-3 - - TRBJ1-4
CASSWGSGRGELFF TGTGCCAGCAGCTGGGGTAGCGGGCGCGGGGAGCTGTTTTTT 14 TRBV7-9 few TRBD2 TRBJ2-2
CASSSQGLEDNEQFF TGCGCCAGCAGCTCACAGGGTTTGGAGGATAATGAGCAGTTCTTC 15 TRBV5-1 - - TRBJ2-1
CASSATGSSLGETQYF TGTGCCAGCAGCGCGACCGGGAGTAGCCTCGGGGAGACCCAGTACTTC 16 TRBV9 - - TRBJ2-5
CASSPDPGTSGHEQYF TGTGCCAGCAGCCCCGATCCGGGAACTAGCGGCCACGAGCAGTACTTC 16 TRBV5-4 - TRBD2 TRBJ2-7
CASMGPTSTNGLHF TGTGCCAGCATGGGGCCCACATCGACAAATGGCCTCCACTTT 14 TRBV6-6 - - TRBJ1-6
CSATEGASNQPQHF TGCAGTGCTACTGAGGGGGCGAGCAATCAGCCCCAGCATTTT 14 TRBV20-1 - TRBD1 TRBJ1-5
CASRLQGNQFANTGELFF TGTGCCAGCAGACTCCAGGGGAACCAGTTCGCGAACACCGGGGAGCTGTTTTTT 18 TRBV7-8 - - TRBJ2-2
CASSPGTGRSGTEAFF TGTGCCAGCTCACCAGGGACAGGGAGGTCTGGCACTGAAGCTTTCTTT 16 TRBV18 - TRBD1 TRBJ1-1